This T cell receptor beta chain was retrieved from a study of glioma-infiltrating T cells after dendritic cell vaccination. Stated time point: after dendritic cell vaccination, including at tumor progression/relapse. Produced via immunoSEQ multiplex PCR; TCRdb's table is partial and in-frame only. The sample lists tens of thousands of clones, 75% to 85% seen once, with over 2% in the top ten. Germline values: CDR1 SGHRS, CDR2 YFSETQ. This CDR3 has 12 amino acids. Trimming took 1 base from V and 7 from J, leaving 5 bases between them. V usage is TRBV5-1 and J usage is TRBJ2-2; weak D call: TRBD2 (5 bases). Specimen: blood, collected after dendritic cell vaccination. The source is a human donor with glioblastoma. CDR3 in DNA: TGCGCCAGCAGCTTGACTAGCGGGGAGCTGTTTTTT. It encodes CASSLTSGELFF.